The clone carrying this TCR beta chain showed up just once. Its antigen is still unknown. The same CDR3 arises from other DNA sequences in this sample as well. Sequencing used immunoSEQ v3. The protocol was immunoSEQ multiplex PCR, while the TCRdb copy is restricted to in-frame clones and leaves out a portion. The data contain more than 90,000 clones, about two thirds of them singletons. Germline values: CDR1 MNHEY, CDR2 SVGAGI. This CDR3 is 14 amino acids long. After removal of 5 bases from V and 4 bases from J, the junction contained 4 bases not matched to a gene. Noted time point: pre-treatment sample, taken before nivolumab and TIL therapy. Most excised metastases sampled were pleural nodules or supraclavicular lymph nodes. These data come from a study of TIL therapy for anti-PD-1-resistant metastatic lung cancer. Study background: Most patients had lung adenocarcinoma; a handful of tumors were EGFR-mutant, two ALK-rearranged; half smoked currently or formerly.

Points from the study as a whole: Treatment-naive, never-smoker and oncogene-addicted patients were overrepresented in this highly selected cohort.

The sample consisted of tumor tissue, taken at baseline. This TCR came from a person between 30 and 79 years old with non-small cell lung cancer. The chain employs TRBV6-5 and TRBJ1-5, with 8 bases that match TRBD1. In nucleotides, the CDR3 is TGTGCCAGCAGTCCGCGACAGGGGAATCAGCCCCAGCATTTT. Translated, it gives CASSPRQGNQPQHF.